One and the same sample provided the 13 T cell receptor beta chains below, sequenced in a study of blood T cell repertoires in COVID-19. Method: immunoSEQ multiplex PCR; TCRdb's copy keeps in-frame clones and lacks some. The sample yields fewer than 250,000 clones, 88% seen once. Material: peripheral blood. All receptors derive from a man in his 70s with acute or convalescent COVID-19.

The chain's CDR3 is CASSEPGGSQYF. For the CDR3, the DNA is TGTGCCAGCAGTGAACCGGGTGGGTCGCAGTACTTC. The chain is built from TRBV6-1 and TRBJ2-7; unclear D gene. There are 12 residues in the CDR3. The V and J ends lost 2 bases and 9 bases respectively, with 11 bases between them. The V gene's germline CDR1 is MNHNS and CDR2 SASEGT.

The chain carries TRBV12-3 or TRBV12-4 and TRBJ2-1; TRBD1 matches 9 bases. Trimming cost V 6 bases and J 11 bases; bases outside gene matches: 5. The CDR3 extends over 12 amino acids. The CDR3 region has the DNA TGTGCCAGCAGGAATACAGGGGGCCAGCAGTTCTTC. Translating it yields CASRNTGGQQFF.

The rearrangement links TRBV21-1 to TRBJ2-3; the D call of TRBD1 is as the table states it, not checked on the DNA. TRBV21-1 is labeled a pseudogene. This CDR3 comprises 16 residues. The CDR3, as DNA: TGTGCCAGCAGCAAAGTAGGGGTCATTAGCACGGATACGCAGTATTTT. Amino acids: CASSKVGVISTDTQYF.

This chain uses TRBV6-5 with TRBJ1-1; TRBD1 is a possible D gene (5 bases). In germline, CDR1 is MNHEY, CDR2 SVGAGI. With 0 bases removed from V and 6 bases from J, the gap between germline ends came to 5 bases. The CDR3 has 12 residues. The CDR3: CASSYSGAEAFF. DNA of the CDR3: TGTGCCAGCAGTTACTCAGGGGCTGAAGCTTTCTTT.

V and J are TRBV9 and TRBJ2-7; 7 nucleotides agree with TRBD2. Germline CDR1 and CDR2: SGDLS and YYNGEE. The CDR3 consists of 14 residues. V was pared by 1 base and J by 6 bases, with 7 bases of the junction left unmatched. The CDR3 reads CASSVIGGSGEQYF. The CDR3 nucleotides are TGTGCCAGCAGCGTAATAGGCGGGAGCGGCGAGCAGTACTTC.

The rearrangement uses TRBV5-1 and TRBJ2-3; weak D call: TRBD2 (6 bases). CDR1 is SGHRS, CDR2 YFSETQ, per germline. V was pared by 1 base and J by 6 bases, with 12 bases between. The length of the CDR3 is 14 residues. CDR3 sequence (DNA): TGCGCCAGCAGCTTGTCACTAGGAGGGGATACGCAGTATTTT. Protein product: CASSLSLGGDTQYF. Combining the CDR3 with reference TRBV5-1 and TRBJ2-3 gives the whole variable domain KAGVTQTPRYLIKTRGQQVTLSCSPISGHRSVSWYQQTPGQGLQFLFEYFSETQRNKGNFPGRFSGRQFSNSRSEMNVSTLELGDSALYLCASSLSLGGDTQYFGPGTRLTVL.

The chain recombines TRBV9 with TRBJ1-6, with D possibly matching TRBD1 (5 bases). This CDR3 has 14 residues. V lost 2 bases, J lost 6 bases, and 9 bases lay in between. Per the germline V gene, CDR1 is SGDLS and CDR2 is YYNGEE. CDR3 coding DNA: TGTGCCAGCAGCGTTTTGGACACTAATTCACCCCTCCACTTT. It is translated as CASSVLDTNSPLHF.

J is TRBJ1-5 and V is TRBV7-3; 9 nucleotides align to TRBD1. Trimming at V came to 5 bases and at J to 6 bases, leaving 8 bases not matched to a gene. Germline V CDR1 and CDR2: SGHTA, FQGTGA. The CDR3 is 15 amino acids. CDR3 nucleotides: TGTGCCAGCAGCCTCACAGGGGGCGCGGGTCAGCCCCAGCATTTT. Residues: CASSLTGGAGQPQHF.

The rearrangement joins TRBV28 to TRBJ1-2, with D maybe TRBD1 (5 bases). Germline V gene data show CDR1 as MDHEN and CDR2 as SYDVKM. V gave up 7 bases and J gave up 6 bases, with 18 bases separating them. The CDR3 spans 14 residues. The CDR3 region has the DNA TGTGCCAGCACGAGTGGAGGGGTGTCGAATGGCTACACCTTC. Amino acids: CASTSGGVSNGYTF.

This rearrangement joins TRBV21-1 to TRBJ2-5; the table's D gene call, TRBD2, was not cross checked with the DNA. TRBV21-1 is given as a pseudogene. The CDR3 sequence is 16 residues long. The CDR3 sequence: CASSGLTGWEGETQYF. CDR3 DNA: TGTGCCAGCAGCGGGCTAACAGGGTGGGAGGGAGAGACCCAGTACTTC.

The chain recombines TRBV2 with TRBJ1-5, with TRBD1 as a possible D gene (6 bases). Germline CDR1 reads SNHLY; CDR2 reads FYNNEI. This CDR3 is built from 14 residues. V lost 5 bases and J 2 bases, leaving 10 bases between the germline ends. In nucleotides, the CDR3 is TGTGCCAGCAGTAGGTCAGGGGGCAATCAGCCCCAGCATTTT. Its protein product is CASSRSGGNQPQHF. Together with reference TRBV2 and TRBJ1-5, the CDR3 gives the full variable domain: EPEVTQTPSHQVTQMGQEVILRCVPISNHLYFYWYRQILGQKVEFLVSFYNNEISEKSEIFDDQFSVERPDGSNFTLKIRSTKLEDSAMYFCASSRSGGNQPQHFGDGTRLSIL.

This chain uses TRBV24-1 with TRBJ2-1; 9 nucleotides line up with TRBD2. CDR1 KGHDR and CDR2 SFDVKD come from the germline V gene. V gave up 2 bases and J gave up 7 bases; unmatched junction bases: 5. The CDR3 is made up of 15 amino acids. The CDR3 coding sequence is TGTGCCACCAGTGATTCGCCTAGCGGGAAGAATGAGCAGTTCTTC. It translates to CATSDSPSGKNEQFF.

CDR3 DNA sequence: TGTGCCAGCAGGGGACAGGGCGGCAATCAGCCCCAGCATTTT. Translation: CASRGQGGNQPQHF. The V call is TRBV6-5, the J call TRBJ1-5; 9 bases map to TRBD1. V was clipped by 6 bases and J by 2 bases; unmatched bases: 2. The CDR3 has 14 amino acids. CDR1 MNHEY and CDR2 SVGAGI come from the germline V gene.